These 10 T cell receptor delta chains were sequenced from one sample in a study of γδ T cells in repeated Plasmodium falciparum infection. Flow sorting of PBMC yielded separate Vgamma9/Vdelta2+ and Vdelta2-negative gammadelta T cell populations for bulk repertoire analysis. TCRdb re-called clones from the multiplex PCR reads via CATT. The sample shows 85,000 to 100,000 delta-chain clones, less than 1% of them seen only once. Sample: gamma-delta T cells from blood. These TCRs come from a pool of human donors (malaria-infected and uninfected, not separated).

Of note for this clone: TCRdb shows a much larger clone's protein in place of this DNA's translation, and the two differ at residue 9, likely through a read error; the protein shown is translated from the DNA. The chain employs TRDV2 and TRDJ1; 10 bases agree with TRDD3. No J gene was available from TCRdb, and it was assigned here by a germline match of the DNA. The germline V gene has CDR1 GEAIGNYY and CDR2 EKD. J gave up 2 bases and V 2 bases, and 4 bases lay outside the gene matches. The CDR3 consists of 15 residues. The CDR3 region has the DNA TGTGCCTGTGACAATCTGGGGGATATGACCGATAAACTCATCTTT. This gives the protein CACDNLGDMTDKLIF.

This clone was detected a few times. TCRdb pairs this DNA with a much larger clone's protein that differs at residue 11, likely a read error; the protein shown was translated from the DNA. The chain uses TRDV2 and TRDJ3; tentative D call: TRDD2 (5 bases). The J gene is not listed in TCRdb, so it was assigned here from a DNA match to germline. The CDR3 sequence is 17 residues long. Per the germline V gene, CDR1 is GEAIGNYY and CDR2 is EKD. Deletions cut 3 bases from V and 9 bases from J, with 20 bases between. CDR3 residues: CACDPPYSPPSTRQMFF. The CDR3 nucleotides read TGTGCCTGTGACCCCCCCTACTCTCCTCCAAGCACCCGACAGATGTTTTTC.

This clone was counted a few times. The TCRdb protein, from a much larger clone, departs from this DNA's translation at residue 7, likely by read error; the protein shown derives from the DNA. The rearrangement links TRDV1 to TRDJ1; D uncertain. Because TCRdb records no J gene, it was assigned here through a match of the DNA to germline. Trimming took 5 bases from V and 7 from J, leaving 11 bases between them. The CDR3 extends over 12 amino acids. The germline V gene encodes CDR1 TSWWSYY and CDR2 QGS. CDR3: CALGMFHFKLIF. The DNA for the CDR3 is TGTGCTCTTGGGATGTTTCATTTTAAACTCATCTTT.

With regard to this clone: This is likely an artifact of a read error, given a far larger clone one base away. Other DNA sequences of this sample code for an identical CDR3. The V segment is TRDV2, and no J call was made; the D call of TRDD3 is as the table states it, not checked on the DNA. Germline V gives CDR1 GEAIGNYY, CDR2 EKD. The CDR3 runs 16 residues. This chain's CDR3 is CACDTLGDKVADKLIF. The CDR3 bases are TGTGCCTGTGACACCCTCGGGGATAAGGTGGCCGATAAACTTATCTTT.

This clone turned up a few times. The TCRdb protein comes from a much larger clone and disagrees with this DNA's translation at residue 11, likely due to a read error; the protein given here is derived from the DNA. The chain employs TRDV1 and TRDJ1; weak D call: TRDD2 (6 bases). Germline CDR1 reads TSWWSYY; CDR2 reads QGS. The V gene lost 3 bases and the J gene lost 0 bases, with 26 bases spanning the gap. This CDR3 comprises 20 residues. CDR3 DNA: TGTGCTCTTGGGGACGGCTCCTTCCAAGCCTGCTGGCTCTACACCGATAAACTCATCTTT. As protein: CALGDGSFQACWLYTDKLIF.

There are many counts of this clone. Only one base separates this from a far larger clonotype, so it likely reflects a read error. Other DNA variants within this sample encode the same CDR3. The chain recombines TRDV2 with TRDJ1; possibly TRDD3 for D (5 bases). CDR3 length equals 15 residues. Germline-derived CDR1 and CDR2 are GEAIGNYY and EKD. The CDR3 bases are TGTGCCTGCGACATTCTTGGGATGGGCACCGATAAACTCATCTTT. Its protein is CACDILGMGTDKLIF.

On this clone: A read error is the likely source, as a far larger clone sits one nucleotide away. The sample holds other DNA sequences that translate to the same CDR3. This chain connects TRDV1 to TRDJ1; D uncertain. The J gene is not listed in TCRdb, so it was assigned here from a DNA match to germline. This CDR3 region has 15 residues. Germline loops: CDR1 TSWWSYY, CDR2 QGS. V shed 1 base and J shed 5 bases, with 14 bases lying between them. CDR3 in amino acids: CALGEPDSRADKLIF. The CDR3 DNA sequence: TGTGCTCTTGGGGAACCGGACAGTAGGGCTGATAAACTCATCTTT.

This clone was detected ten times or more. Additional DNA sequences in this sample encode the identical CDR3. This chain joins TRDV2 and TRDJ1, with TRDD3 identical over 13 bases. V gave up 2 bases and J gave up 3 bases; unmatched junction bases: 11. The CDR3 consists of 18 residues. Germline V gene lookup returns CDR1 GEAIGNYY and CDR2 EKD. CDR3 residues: CACDMVLGDTRSSDKLIF. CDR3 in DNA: TGTGCCTGTGACATGGTACTGGGGGATACGCGATCCTCCGATAAACTCATCTTT.

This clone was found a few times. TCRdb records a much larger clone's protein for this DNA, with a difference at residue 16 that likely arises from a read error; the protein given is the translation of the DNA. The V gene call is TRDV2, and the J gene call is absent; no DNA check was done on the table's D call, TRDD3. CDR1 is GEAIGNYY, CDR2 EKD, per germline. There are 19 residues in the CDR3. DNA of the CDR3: TGTGCCTGTGACTCCCGTACTGGGGGATACGCGATTACGGGTGATAACCTCATCTTT. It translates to CACDSRTGGYAITGDNLIF.

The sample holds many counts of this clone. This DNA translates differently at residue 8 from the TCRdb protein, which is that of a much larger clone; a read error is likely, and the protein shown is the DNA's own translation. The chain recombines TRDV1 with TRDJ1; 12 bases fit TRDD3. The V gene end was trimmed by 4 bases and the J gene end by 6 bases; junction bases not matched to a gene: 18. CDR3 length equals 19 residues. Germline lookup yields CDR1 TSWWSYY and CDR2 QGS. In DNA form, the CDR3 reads TGTGCTCTTGGGGTATTCCTACCTGGAACTGGGGGATACAGGAATAAACTCATCTTT. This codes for CALGVFLPGTGGYRNKLIF.